Following are 12 T cell receptor beta chains from one sample sequenced in a study of blood T cell repertoires in COVID-19. Libraries were prepared by immunoSEQ multiplex PCR; TCRdb keeps only in-frame clonotypes and omits some of them. The repertoire has about 230,000 clones, 83% of them found once; the top ten carry about 2.5%. Sequencing input: peripheral blood. These receptor sequences come from a woman in her sixties or seventies with active or convalescent COVID-19.

This chain joins TRBV30 and TRBJ1-2; D is perhaps TRBD1 (5 bases). CDR3 length: 14 residues. V lost 1 base, J lost 4 bases, and 13 bases lay in between. Germline V gene sequence: CDR1 GTSNPN, CDR2 SVGIG (reference sequence). CDR3 region: CAWSGQTTIYGYTF. The CDR3 DNA reads TGTGCCTGGAGTGGACAGACCACTATCTATGGCTACACCTTC.

There are a few counts of this clone. This chain connects TRBV29-1 to TRBJ1-2, with 7 bases that match TRBD1. The germline CDR1 and CDR2 sequences are SQVTM and ANQGSEA. This CDR3 has 15 residues. The ends lost 3 bases at V and 8 bases at J; junction bases unmatched: 15. CDR3 sequence reads: CSVELGDSHDLGYTF. Here the CDR3 DNA reads TGCAGCGTTGAGTTGGGGGACAGTCATGATTTAGGCTACACCTTC.

The chain links TRBV7-9 to TRBJ1-1, with D perhaps TRBD1 (5 bases). Per the germline V gene, CDR1 is SEHNR and CDR2 is FQNEAQ (reference sequence). This CDR3 region has 13 residues. V was trimmed by 3 bases and J by 4 bases, leaving 9 bases between them. In DNA, the CDR3 is TGTGCCAGCAGCTTCGACAGCAGCACTGAAGCTTTCTTT. Translation: CASSFDSSTEAFF.

V and J are TRBV6-6 and TRBJ1-4; D perhaps matches TRBD1 (5 bases). With 6 bases removed from V and 7 bases from J, the gap between germline ends came to 21 bases. In germline, CDR1 is MNHNY, CDR2 SVGAGI (reference sequence). The CDR3 runs 16 residues. The CDR3 here is CASSSPSWGDPEKLFF. CDR3 coding DNA: TGTGCCAGCAGCAGCCCCTCGTGGGGGGACCCTGAAAAACTGTTTTTT.

This clone was seen more than once but under ten times. The V call is TRBV2, the J call TRBJ2-7; 8 bases match TRBD1. The germline V gene has CDR1 SNHLY and CDR2 FYNNEI. The CDR3 extends over 12 amino acids. V was clipped by 3 bases and J by 5 bases; unmatched bases: 0. The CDR3 DNA is TGTGCCAGCAGTGACAGGGGGCACGAGCAGTACTTC. Its protein is CASSDRGHEQYF.

CDR3 nucleotide sequence: TGTGCCAGCTCCCCTCCGGGAAGGAGCCACGAGCAGTACTTC. Amino acid sequence: CASSPPGRSHEQYF. The gene calls are TRBV18 and TRBJ2-7, with TRBD2 as a possible D gene (5 bases). The CDR3 sequence is 14 residues long. V was pared by 6 bases and J by 5 bases, with 17 bases between. Germline assignment: CDR1 KGHSH and CDR2 LQKENI.

The chain employs TRBV3-1 (or the pseudogene TRBV3-2) and TRBJ2-7; D unresolved. The length of the CDR3 is 14 residues. Trimming left V 2 bases short and J 4 bases short, with 12 bases between. Germline V gene data show CDR1 as LGHDT and CDR2 as YNNKEL (reference sequence). CDR3 DNA: TGTGCCAGCAGCCAACCTACTAAAAAATACGAGCAGTACTTC. Protein: CASSQPTKKYEQYF.

The CDR3 nucleotides are TGTGCCATAGCAACCCTTGCAACTAATGAAAAACTGTTTTTT. It specifies CAIATLATNEKLFF. The chain recombines TRBV28 with TRBJ1-4; D remains ambiguous. Trimming cost V 10 bases and J 0 bases, with 12 bases left between them. Germline V gene lookup returns CDR1 MDHEN and CDR2 SYDVKM. The CDR3 has 14 amino acids.

In DNA form, the CDR3 reads TGCAGCGTTCTGCGGACAGGGGGTCTGGGCTACACCTTC. Translating it yields CSVLRTGGLGYTF. The V gene is TRBV29-1, the J gene TRBJ1-2, with 10 bases matching TRBD1. CDR1 is SQVTM and CDR2 is ANQGSEA in the germline V gene. J was trimmed by 8 bases and V by 5 bases; bases with no gene match: 8. The CDR3 has 13 amino acids.

The genes are TRBV18 and TRBJ2-7; TRBD1 aligns across 7 bases. J was trimmed by 0 bases and V by 4 bases; bases with no gene match: 6. The CDR3 runs to 15 residues. Germline assignment: CDR1 KGHSH and CDR2 LQKENI. CDR3: CASSRLQGSSYEQYF. Written as DNA, the CDR3 is TGTGCCAGCTCACGGCTACAGGGGTCCTCCTACGAGCAGTACTTC.

V gene TRBV28 combines with J gene TRBJ1-2; D might be TRBD1 (5 bases). The V gene lost 6 bases and the J gene lost 5 bases, with 13 bases spanning the gap. The CDR3 has 13 amino acids. Germline V lookup: CDR1 MDHEN, CDR2 SYDVKM. The CDR3 DNA reads TGTGCCAGCAGCCAGGGACTGAAATATGGCTACACCTTC. Its translation is CASSQGLKYGYTF.

Here the CDR3 reads CAWSGPGGVGEQYF. As DNA, the CDR3 is TGTGCCTGGAGTGGACCGGGGGGGGTAGGCGAGCAGTACTTC. J is TRBJ2-7 and V is TRBV30, with TRBD2 matching over 8 bases. Germline loops: CDR1 GTSNPN, CDR2 SVGIG (reference sequence). This CDR3 has 14 residues. V dropped 1 base and J dropped 6; count of bases not matched to a gene: 8. The full variable domain, its missing parts supplied by reference TRBV30 and TRBJ2-7, is SQTIHQWPATLVQPVGSPLSLECTVEGTSNPNLYWYRQAAGRGLQLLFYSVGIGQISSEVPQNLSASRPQDRQFILSSKKLLLSDSGFYLCAWSGPGGVGEQYFGPGTRLTVT.